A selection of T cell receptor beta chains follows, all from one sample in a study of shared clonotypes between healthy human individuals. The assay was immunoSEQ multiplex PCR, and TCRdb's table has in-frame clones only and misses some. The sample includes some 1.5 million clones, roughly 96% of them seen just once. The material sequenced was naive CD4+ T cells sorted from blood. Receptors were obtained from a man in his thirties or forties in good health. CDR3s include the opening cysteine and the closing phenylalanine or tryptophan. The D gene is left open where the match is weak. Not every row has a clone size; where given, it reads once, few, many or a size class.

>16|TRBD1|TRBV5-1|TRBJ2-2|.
CASSSGARGLTGELFF
TGCGCCAGCAGCTCGGGCGCTAGGGGGCTAACCGGGGAGCTGTTTTTT
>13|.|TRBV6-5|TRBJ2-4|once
CASSYLTQNIQYF
TGTGCCAGCAGTTATCTGACCCAAAACATTCAGTACTTC
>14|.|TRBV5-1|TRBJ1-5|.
CASSLDGVNQPQHF
TGCGCCAGCAGCTTAGACGGTGTGAATCAGCCCCAGCATTTT
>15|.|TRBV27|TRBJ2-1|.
CASRPDPPRENEQFF
TGTGCCAGCAGACCCGACCCCCCGAGGGAGAATGAGCAGTTCTTC
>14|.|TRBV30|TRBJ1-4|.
CAWSVARTGEKLFF
TGTGCCTGGAGTGTAGCCCGAACGGGGGAAAAACTGTTTTTT
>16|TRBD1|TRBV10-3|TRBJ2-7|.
CAIRPVGGQGKGEQYF
TGTGCCATCAGACCCGTCGGGGGACAGGGAAAAGGCGAGCAGTACTTC
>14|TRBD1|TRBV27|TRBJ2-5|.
CASSPRQGQETQYF
TGTGCCAGCAGTCCCCGACAGGGCCAAGAGACCCAGTACTTC
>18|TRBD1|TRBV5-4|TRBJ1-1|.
CASSFPKGADFMNTEAFF
TGTGCCAGCAGCTTCCCCAAGGGGGCGGACTTTATGAACACTGAAGCTTTCTTT
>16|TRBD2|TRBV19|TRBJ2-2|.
CASSLSSGANTGELFF
TGTGCCAGTAGCCTCTCAAGCGGGGCTAACACCGGGGAGCTGTTTTTT
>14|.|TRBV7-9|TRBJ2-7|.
CASSNPSGGDEQYF
TGTGCCAGCAGCAACCCTTCAGGAGGGGACGAGCAGTACTTC
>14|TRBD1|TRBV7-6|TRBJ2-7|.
CASSLRQGGYEQYF
TGTGCCAGCAGCTTACGACAGGGGGGGTACGAGCAGTACTTC
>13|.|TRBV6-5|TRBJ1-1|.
CASTSPGDTEAFF
TGTGCCAGCACTTCACCGGGAGACACTGAAGCTTTCTTT
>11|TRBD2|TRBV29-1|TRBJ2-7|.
CTGGEGREQYF
TGCACCGGGGGGGAGGGTCGCGAGCAGTACTTC
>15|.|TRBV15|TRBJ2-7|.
CATSRVAVSSYEQYF
TGTGCCACCAGCAGAGTAGCGGTCAGCTCCTACGAGCAGTACTTC
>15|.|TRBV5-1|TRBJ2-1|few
CASSLEAPSYNEQFF
TGCGCCAGCAGCTTGGAGGCTCCCTCCTACAATGAGCAGTTCTTC
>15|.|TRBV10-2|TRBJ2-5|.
CASFDPGRSQETQYF
TGCGCCAGCTTCGATCCGGGACGTTCGCAAGAGACCCAGTACTTC
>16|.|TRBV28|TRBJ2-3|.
CASRRQRERRTDTQYF
TGTGCCAGCAGGAGGCAACGGGAGAGGAGGACAGATACGCAGTATTTT
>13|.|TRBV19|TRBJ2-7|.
CASSIWGNYEQYF
TGTGCCAGTAGTATCTGGGGGAACTACGAGCAGTACTTC
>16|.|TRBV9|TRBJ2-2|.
CASSDHPGQFPGELFF
TGTGCCAGCAGCGACCACCCTGGGCAGTTTCCCGGGGAGCTGTTTTTT
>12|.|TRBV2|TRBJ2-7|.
CASSEMGGEQYF
TGTGCCAGCAGTGAAATGGGGGGCGAGCAGTACTTC
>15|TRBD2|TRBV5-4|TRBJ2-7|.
CASSKAAGEGYEQYF
TGTGCCAGCAGTAAGGCGGCGGGAGAAGGCTACGAGCAGTACTTC
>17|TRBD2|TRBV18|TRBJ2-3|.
CASSPTIAGGNADTQYF
TGTGCCAGCTCACCGACGATAGCGGGAGGGAACGCAGATACGCAGTATTTT
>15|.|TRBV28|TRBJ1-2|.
CASSLLSRESLGYTF
TGTGCCAGCAGTTTATTGAGCAGGGAGAGCCTTGGCTACACCTTC
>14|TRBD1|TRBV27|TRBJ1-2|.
CASAKGQANYGYTF
TGTGCCAGCGCAAAGGGACAGGCTAACTATGGCTACACCTTC
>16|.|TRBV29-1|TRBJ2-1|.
CSVEEGRGGSYNEQFF
TGCAGCGTTGAAGAGGGAAGGGGGGGATCCTACAATGAGCAGTTCTTC
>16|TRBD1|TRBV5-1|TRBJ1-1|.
CASSFSPTGQGVEAFF
TGCGCCAGCAGCTTTAGTCCCACCGGACAGGGGGTTGAAGCTTTCTTT
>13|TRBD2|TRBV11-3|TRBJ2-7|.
CASSLDIGGVQYF
TGTGCCAGCAGCTTAGACATCGGGGGGGTACAGTACTTC
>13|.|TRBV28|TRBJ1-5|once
CASSSHRVQPQHF
TGTGCCAGCAGTTCTCACAGGGTTCAGCCCCAGCATTTT
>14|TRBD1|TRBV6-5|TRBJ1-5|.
CASSYGQVNQPQHF
TGTGCCAGCAGTTACGGACAGGTCAATCAGCCCCAGCATTTT
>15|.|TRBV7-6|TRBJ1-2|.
CASSLDAGVGYGYTF
TGTGCCAGCAGCTTAGATGCAGGGGTGGGCTATGGCTACACCTTC
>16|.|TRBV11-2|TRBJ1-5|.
CASSLVGGYSNQPQHF
TGTGCCAGCAGCTTAGTAGGGGGGTATAGCAATCAGCCCCAGCATTTT
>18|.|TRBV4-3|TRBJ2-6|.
CASSQDPQGGSGANVLTF
TGCGCCAGCAGCCAAGATCCCCAAGGGGGCTCTGGGGCCAACGTCCTGACTTTC
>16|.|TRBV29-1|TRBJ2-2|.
CSVDPGGTVNTGELFF
TGCAGCGTTGATCCAGGCGGGACGGTGAACACCGGGGAGCTGTTTTTT
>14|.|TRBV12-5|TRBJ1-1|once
CASRQQGWSTEAFF
TGTGCTAGCCGGCAGCAGGGATGGAGCACTGAAGCTTTCTTT
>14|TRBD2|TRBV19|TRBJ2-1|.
CASTFGAGVNEQFF
TGTGCCAGTACATTCGGAGCGGGAGTGAATGAGCAGTTCTTC
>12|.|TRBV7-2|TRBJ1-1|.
CASSPHGGRPFF
TGTGCCAGCAGCCCCCACGGGGGAAGGCCTTTCTTT
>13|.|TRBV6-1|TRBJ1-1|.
CASSARDAAEAFF
TGTGCCAGCAGTGCCCGTGACGCAGCTGAAGCTTTCTTT
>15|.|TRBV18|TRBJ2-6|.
CASSPRSSGANVLTF
TGTGCCAGCTCACCAAGAAGCTCTGGGGCCAACGTCCTGACTTTC
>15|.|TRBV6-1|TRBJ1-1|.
CASSEEPYRNTEAFF
TGTGCCAGCAGTGAAGAGCCCTACAGGAACACTGAAGCTTTCTTT
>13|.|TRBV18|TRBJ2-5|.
CASSPGQQETQYF
TGTGCCAGCTCACCAGGACAGCAAGAGACCCAGTACTTC
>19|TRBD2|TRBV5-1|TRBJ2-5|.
CASSKQGTSGRWRDETQYF
TGCGCCAGCAGCAAACAAGGGACTAGCGGGAGGTGGAGGGATGAGACCCAGTACTTC
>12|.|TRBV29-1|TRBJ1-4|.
CSVGSGNEKLFF
TGCAGCGTTGGGTCGGGTAATGAAAAACTGTTTTTT
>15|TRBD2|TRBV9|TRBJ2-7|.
CASSVSGGPSYEQYF
TGTGCCAGCAGCGTTAGCGGGGGGCCCTCCTACGAGCAGTACTTC
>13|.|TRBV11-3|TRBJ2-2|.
CASSLDGTGELFF
TGTGCCAGCAGCTTAGACGGGACCGGGGAGCTGTTTTTT
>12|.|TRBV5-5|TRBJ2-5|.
CASISRQETQYF
TGTGCCAGCATTTCGAGGCAAGAGACCCAGTACTTC
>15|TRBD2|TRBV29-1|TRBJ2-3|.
CSVGIAGGLGDTQYF
TGCAGCGTTGGAATAGCGGGAGGTTTGGGAGATACGCAGTATTTT
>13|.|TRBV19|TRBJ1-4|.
CASSMTAGEKLFF
TGTGCCAGTAGTATGACGGCTGGGGAAAAACTGTTTTTT
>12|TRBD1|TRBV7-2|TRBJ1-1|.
CASSRQQGEAFF
TGTGCCAGCAGCCGACAACAGGGGGAAGCTTTCTTT
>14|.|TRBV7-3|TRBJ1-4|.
CASSLDGGSEKLFF
TGTGCCAGCAGCCTGGACGGGGGCAGTGAAAAACTGTTTTTT
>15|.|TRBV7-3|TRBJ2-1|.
CASSLRRAINNEQFF
TGTGCCAGCAGCTTAAGGAGGGCCATTAACAATGAGCAGTTCTTC
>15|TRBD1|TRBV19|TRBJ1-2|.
CASSSGRGTVYGYTF
TGTGCCAGTAGTTCCGGGAGAGGGACAGTTTATGGCTACACCTTC